What follows describes a single T cell receptor (beta chain). These data belong to a study of OX40 agonist ivuxolimab in advanced cancers. TCRdb's copy holds only in-frame clones and misses some; the assay was immunoSEQ multiplex PCR. The table includes around 100,000 clones, roughly 90% detected once. CDR1 and CDR2 from the germline V gene are LNHDA and SQIVND (reference sequence). The CDR3 spans 15 residues. Trimming cost V 6 bases and J 4 bases, with 17 bases left between them. The sequences come from CD4+ or CD8+ T cells sorted from blood, collected in a trial of the OX40 agonist ivuxolimab. This receptor was obtained from an adult with an advanced solid tumor such as melanoma, head and neck, liver or kidney cancer. V usage is TRBV19 and J usage is TRBJ2-3, with D possibly being TRBD1 (6 bases). CDR3: CASRSPGERADTQYF. The CDR3, as DNA: TGTGCCAGTAGGAGCCCAGGGGAGAGGGCAGATACGCAGTATTTT.